One and the same sample provided the 5 T cell receptor beta chains below, sequenced in a study of technical replicates of blood from a handful of donors. Only in-frame clones appear in the TCRdb table, and some are missing; sequencing was by immunoSEQ multiplex PCR. The sample lists 65,000 to 95,000 clones; about 97% were seen once. Sequencing was carried out using T cells isolated from PBMCs. These receptors all stem from a human donor in good health.

The rearrangement uses TRBV10-2 and TRBJ2-7; 9 bases are a match to TRBD2. V dropped 0 bases and J dropped 0; count of bases not matched to a gene: 9. The CDR3 is made up of 18 amino acids. Per the germline V gene, CDR1 is WSHSY and CDR2 is SAAADI. The CDR3 protein is CASSESTFSGRTSYEQYF. The CDR3 DNA sequence: TGCGCCAGCAGTGAGTCAACATTTAGCGGGAGAACCTCCTACGAGCAGTACTTC.

The chain recombines TRBV18 with TRBJ1-2, with D perhaps TRBD1 (5 bases). In germline, CDR1 is KGHSH, CDR2 LQKENI. This CDR3 is built from 13 residues. Trimming removed 2 bases from V and 4 bases from J, with 8 bases in between. CDR3 in DNA: TGTGCCAGCTCACCAGACAGAACCTATGGCTACACCTTC. It is translated as CASSPDRTYGYTF.

This clone was picked up one time. The CDR3 region has the DNA TGTGCCAGCAGCTTGGCGGGGGGAGACACTGAAGCTTTCTTT. Encoded protein: CASSLAGGDTEAFF. This sequence joins TRBV5-5 and TRBJ1-1; possibly TRBD1 for D (5 bases). CDR3 length: 14 amino acids. Germline CDR1 is SGHKS and CDR2 is YYEKEE (reference sequence). V lost 0 bases to trimming and J lost 3 bases, with 9 bases between them.

The rearrangement links TRBV20-1 to TRBJ1-2; D is ambiguous. The CDR3 has 11 amino acids. The V end lost 3 bases, the J end lost 5 bases, and 7 bases lay between the germline ends. Germline CDR1 reads DFQATT; CDR2 reads SNEGSKA (reference sequence). The CDR3 reads CSARETYGYTF. The CDR3 DNA sequence: TGCAGTGCTAGGGAGACTTATGGCTACACCTTC.

The rearrangement links TRBV2 to TRBJ2-7, with TRBD2 matching over 9 bases. The CDR3 length is 14 residues. Germline CDR1 reads SNHLY; CDR2 reads FYNNEI. V was pared by 6 bases and J by 7 bases, with 10 bases of the junction left unmatched. The CDR3 nucleotides read TGTGCCAGCAGGATGCGGGGGGGCACAGGAGAGCAGTACTTC. It is translated as CASRMRGGTGEQYF.